Shown below are 8 T cell receptor beta chains from a single sample sequenced in a study of blood T cell repertoires in COVID-19. Assay: immunoSEQ multiplex PCR; the TCRdb copy retains only in-frame clones and omits some. The sample shows about 97,000 clones, 87% of them seen only once. The sample taken for sequencing was peripheral blood. Receptors were obtained from a human donor in a cohort sampled during active COVID-19.

The rearrangement uses TRBV6-5 and TRBJ1-2; D may be TRBD1 (6 bases). The CDR3 has 15 amino acids. Trimming shortened V by 1 base and J by 8 bases, and 17 bases separated the two germline ends. Per germline, CDR1 MNHEY and CDR2 SVGAGI. Here the CDR3 DNA reads TGTGCCAGCAGTTACTGGGGACAAGGCCCTTGGGGCTACACCTTC. Protein product: CASSYWGQGPWGYTF.

A single count supports this clone. The gene calls are TRBV11-1 and TRBJ1-3; 7 nucleotides match TRBD1. The length of the CDR3 is 15 residues. J was trimmed by 2 bases and V by 6 bases; bases with no gene match: 7. Germline loops: CDR1 SGHAT, CDR2 FQDESV (reference sequence). The CDR3, as DNA: TGTGCCAGCAGTTCACAGGGGAAAACTGGAAACACCATATATTTT. Protein product: CASSSQGKTGNTIYF.

The sample holds a few counts of this clone. This sequence joins TRBV6-2 or TRBV6-3 and TRBJ2-1; 11 bases are a match to TRBD2. The CDR3 contains 16 residues. Germline CDR1 MNHEY, CDR2 SVGEGT. V shed 4 bases and J 8 bases; nucleotides not matched to a gene: 10. CDR3 protein: CASSFEAGLAVYEQFF. The CDR3 DNA is TGTGCCAGCAGTTTCGAAGCGGGACTAGCGGTCTATGAGCAGTTCTTC.

The sample holds one count of this clone. Relative to the germline gene, one junction end is altered; a read error may explain this. V gene TRBV9 combines with J gene TRBJ1-6; no clear D gene. Per the germline V gene, CDR1 is SGDLS and CDR2 is YYNGEE. The CDR3 totals 12 residues. CDR3 region: CASSVANSRLTF. The DNA of the CDR3 is TGTGCCAGCAGCGTAGCTAACTCCCGCCTAACCTTT.

The chain has TRBV6-5 and TRBJ2-2, with 7 bases matching TRBD2. Germline values: CDR1 MNHEY, CDR2 SVGAGI. After removal of 0 bases from V and 4 bases from J, the junction contained 2 bases not matched to a gene. The CDR3 spans 15 residues. This chain's CDR3 is CASSYSPGGTGELFF. The CDR3 bases are TGTGCCAGCAGTTACTCCCCGGGGGGCACCGGGGAGCTGTTTTTT.

This chain links TRBV11-2 with TRBJ2-1, with 9 bases lining up with TRBD2. CDR1 is SGHAT, CDR2 FQNNGV, per germline. The CDR3 is 19 residues long. The V gene end was trimmed by 1 base and the J gene end by 6 bases; junction bases not matched to a gene: 16. The DNA of the CDR3 is TGTGCCAGCAGCTTAGGCTCTAGCGGGGAGAGAGGGATACGCAATGAGCAGTTCTTC. It specifies CASSLGSSGERGIRNEQFF.

The rearrangement joins TRBV3-1 (or the pseudogene TRBV3-2) to TRBJ2-2; TRBD2 aligns across 9 bases. The V and J ends lost 5 bases and 7 bases, in that order; junction bases with no gene match: 11. CDR3 length: 16 amino acids. Germline V lookup: CDR1 LGHDT, CDR2 YNNKEL (reference sequence). The CDR3 spells CASSTTGTSFVGELFF. For the CDR3, the DNA is TGTGCCAGCAGCACCACAGGGACTAGCTTCGTCGGGGAGCTGTTTTTT.

The chain carries TRBV19 and TRBJ1-2; D gene uncertain. V shed 5 bases and J shed 7 bases, with 20 bases lying between them. The CDR3 runs to 15 residues. The germline gives CDR1 LNHDA, CDR2 SQIVND (reference sequence). The CDR3 is CASSPAGLALSGYTF. CDR3 DNA: TGTGCCAGTAGTCCGGCAGGCCTAGCTTTGAGTGGCTACACCTTC.